This T cell receptor beta chain emerged from a study of blood T cell repertoires in COVID-19. Study background: Sites across the United States, Italy and Spain contributed samples from acute and convalescent COVID-19.

Comments on this clone: The same CDR3 also results from other DNA sequences found in this sample.

Germline V CDR1 and CDR2: KGHDR, SFDVKD. Unmatched junction bases numbered 6, after V lost 4 bases and J lost 7 bases. This CDR3 is 15 amino acids long. In the original analysis: Reference gene primer amplification gave nucleated cell count estimates. Assay used: immunoSEQ multiplex PCR; TCRdb lists only in-frame clones, some missing. The DNA gave D and trimming, while V, J and clone size come from that table. The sample lists just over 150,000 clones; roughly 79% were seen once. Sample: peripheral blood. The gene calls are TRBV24-1 and TRBJ2-1, with 10 nucleotides matching TRBD2. The receptor was derived from a woman aged 80 or over with acute or convalescent COVID-19. CDR3 DNA: TGTGCCACCAGTGACCCTAGCGGGAGCGGGAATGAGCAGTTCTTC. Protein: CATSDPSGSGNEQFF.